Listed below are T cell receptor beta chains from one sample, sequenced in a study of T cells in narcolepsy. TCRdb keeps only in-frame clones here, not all; method: immunoSEQ multiplex PCR. The data show 20,000 to 30,000 clones, about 80% seen once. The sequenced sample was CD45RA- memory CD4+ T cells from PBMCs. The receptors originated from a human donor with narcolepsy. Both conserved end residues are part of each CDR3. The D gene is left open where the match is weak. Some rows mark clone size as missing; the rest say once, few, many or name a class of expanded clone.

j_call: TRBJ2-2; clone_size: .; d_call: TRBD1; v_call: TRBV19; cdr3_nt: TGTGCCAGTACTAAAACAGGGGGCAAGGACGGGGAGCTGTTTTTT; cdr3_aa: CASTKTGGKDGELFF
j_call: TRBJ2-5; clone_size: .; d_call: .; v_call: TRBV2; cdr3_nt: TGTGCCAGCAGTGACGATGTTCTGAGAGAGACCCAGTACTTC; cdr3_aa: CASSDDVLRETQYF
j_call: TRBJ2-3; clone_size: .; d_call: TRBD2; v_call: TRBV19; cdr3_nt: TGTGCCAGTAGTCTAAGGGGAGCGGGGGGACCGGGAGGCACAGATACGCAGTATTTT; cdr3_aa: CASSLRGAGGPGGTDTQYF
j_call: TRBJ2-1; clone_size: .; d_call: .; v_call: TRBV19; cdr3_nt: TGTGCCACGACCTATTACAATGAGCAGTTCTTC; cdr3_aa: CATTYYNEQFF
j_call: TRBJ1-6; clone_size: once; d_call: TRBD1; v_call: TRBV30; cdr3_nt: TGTGCCTGGTCATTGACAGGGGTGGGCTCACCCCTCCACTTT; cdr3_aa: CAWSLTGVGSPLHF
j_call: TRBJ2-3; clone_size: .; d_call: .; v_call: TRBV2; cdr3_nt: TGTGCCAGCAGGAAGGGAAGAACGACAGATACGCAGTATTTT; cdr3_aa: CASRKGRTTDTQYF
j_call: TRBJ2-3; clone_size: few; d_call: TRBD2; v_call: TRBV4-2; cdr3_nt: TGTGCCAGCAGCCAAGATGCAGCGGGGGGTGCAGATACGCAGTATTTT; cdr3_aa: CASSQDAAGGADTQYF
j_call: TRBJ1-1; clone_size: .; d_call: .; v_call: TRBV28; cdr3_nt: TGTGCCAGCAGTTTATGGGGGGACTCGAACACTGAAGCTTTCTTT; cdr3_aa: CASSLWGDSNTEAFF
j_call: TRBJ2-1; clone_size: .; d_call: .; v_call: TRBV6-6; cdr3_nt: TGTGCCAGCAGTCCAGGGAGGTCGTGGGAGCAGTTCTTC; cdr3_aa: CASSPGRSWEQFF
j_call: TRBJ2-5; clone_size: .; d_call: TRBD2; v_call: TRBV19; cdr3_nt: TGTGCCAGTAGTATAGGTCAGCGGGGGGGCCGGGAGACCCAGTACTTC; cdr3_aa: CASSIGQRGGRETQYF
j_call: TRBJ1-1; clone_size: .; d_call: .; v_call: TRBV5-6; cdr3_nt: TGTGCCAGCAGCTTCGGGGGCCGGGACACTGAAGCTTTCTTT; cdr3_aa: CASSFGGRDTEAFF
j_call: TRBJ2-4; clone_size: .; d_call: TRBD2; v_call: TRBV7-2; cdr3_nt: TGTGCCAGCAGCTTAGTGTCCAGCGGGGGAGCCAAAAACATTCAGTACTTC; cdr3_aa: CASSLVSSGGAKNIQYF
j_call: TRBJ1-5; clone_size: once; d_call: TRBD1; v_call: TRBV11-2; cdr3_nt: TGTGCCAGCAGCGTCGACAGGGCCCAGCCCCAGCATTTT; cdr3_aa: CASSVDRAQPQHF
j_call: TRBJ1-1; clone_size: .; d_call: .; v_call: TRBV28; cdr3_nt: TGTGCCAGCAGTTTATTAGGCGGGAACACTGAAGCTTTCTTT; cdr3_aa: CASSLLGGNTEAFF
j_call: TRBJ1-5; clone_size: .; d_call: .; v_call: TRBV6-1; cdr3_nt: TGTGCCAGCAGTGAAGCGGGATTAAGGGGAGGCCAGCCCCAGCATTTT; cdr3_aa: CASSEAGLRGGQPQHF
j_call: TRBJ2-1; clone_size: .; d_call: .; v_call: TRBV7-9; cdr3_nt: TGTGCCAGCAGCTCGCTTGCCGACGGCGGTGAGCAGTTCTTC; cdr3_aa: CASSSLADGGEQFF
j_call: TRBJ2-7; clone_size: .; d_call: .; v_call: TRBV27; cdr3_nt: TGTGCCAGCAGGGCCCGACAGGGGACTAGCTACGAGCAGTACTTC; cdr3_aa: CASRARQGTSYEQYF
j_call: TRBJ2-7; clone_size: few; d_call: TRBD2; v_call: TRBV2; cdr3_nt: TGTGCCAGCAGTGCTCAACTAGCGGGTCTCTCCTACGAGCAGTACTTC; cdr3_aa: CASSAQLAGLSYEQYF
j_call: TRBJ1-1; clone_size: .; d_call: .; v_call: TRBV27; cdr3_nt: TGTGCCAGCACCTTGAATCCAAAGACAGGCCCGAACACTGAAGCTTTCTTT; cdr3_aa: CASTLNPKTGPNTEAFF
j_call: TRBJ1-2; clone_size: .; d_call: TRBD1; v_call: TRBV6-9; cdr3_nt: TGTGCCAGCACTCAAATCGGGACAGGGAATAATGGCTACACCTTC; cdr3_aa: CASTQIGTGNNGYTF
j_call: TRBJ2-7; clone_size: .; d_call: .; v_call: TRBV30; cdr3_nt: TGTGCCTGGAGTACAGGTCTCTACGAGCAGTACTTC; cdr3_aa: CAWSTGLYEQYF
j_call: TRBJ2-7; clone_size: once; d_call: TRBD2; v_call: TRBV6-5; cdr3_nt: TGTGCCAGCAGTAGGGGTAGCGGGGCCTATGAGCAGTACTTC; cdr3_aa: CASSRGSGAYEQYF
j_call: TRBJ2-3; clone_size: .; d_call: TRBD1; v_call: TRBV13; cdr3_nt: TGTGCCAGCAGCCCAGACAGGGCCGGCACAGATACGCAGTATTTT; cdr3_aa: CASSPDRAGTDTQYF
j_call: TRBJ1-5; clone_size: .; d_call: .; v_call: TRBV15; cdr3_nt: TGTGCCACCAGCGGGGACAGCAATCAGCCCCAGCATTTT; cdr3_aa: CATSGDSNQPQHF
j_call: TRBJ2-3; clone_size: .; d_call: .; v_call: TRBV13; cdr3_nt: TGTGCCAGCAGCTTAGGAGGGATCCGCACAGATACGCAGTATTTT; cdr3_aa: CASSLGGIRTDTQYF
j_call: TRBJ1-5; clone_size: .; d_call: .; v_call: TRBV4-2; cdr3_nt: TGTGCCAGCAGCCAAGAAAAGAATTGGAGCAATCAGCCCCAGCATTTT; cdr3_aa: CASSQEKNWSNQPQHF
j_call: TRBJ2-2; clone_size: .; d_call: TRBD1; v_call: TRBV7-6; cdr3_nt: TGTGCCACCAGGTCCCAAGGGACAGGGCGGACCGGGGAGCTGTTTTTT; cdr3_aa: CATRSQGTGRTGELFF
j_call: TRBJ2-3; clone_size: .; d_call: .; v_call: TRBV11-2; cdr3_nt: TGTGCCAGCAGCTTAGTTGGTACTAGCTTAGATACGCAGTATTTT; cdr3_aa: CASSLVGTSLDTQYF
j_call: TRBJ2-2; clone_size: once; d_call: TRBD1; v_call: TRBV7-6; cdr3_nt: TGTGCCAGCAGCTTAGCTTTCCAGGGGGCGCCCGGGGAGCTGTTTTTT; cdr3_aa: CASSLAFQGAPGELFF
j_call: TRBJ1-2; clone_size: .; d_call: .; v_call: TRBV11-3; cdr3_nt: TGTGCCAGCAGCCTAGGGGAGGGAAACTATGGCTACACCTTC; cdr3_aa: CASSLGEGNYGYTF
j_call: TRBJ2-3; clone_size: .; d_call: TRBD2; v_call: TRBV27; cdr3_nt: TGTGCCAGCAAGAAGCGGGATGTGGATACGCAGTATTTT; cdr3_aa: CASKKRDVDTQYF
j_call: TRBJ2-3; clone_size: .; d_call: TRBD2; v_call: TRBV7-2; cdr3_nt: TGTGCCAGCAGCTTAGAAGGTCGTCTAGCGGAGTTCACAGATACGCAGTATTTT; cdr3_aa: CASSLEGRLAEFTDTQYF
j_call: TRBJ1-2; clone_size: .; d_call: .; v_call: TRBV5-6; cdr3_nt: TGTGCCAGCAGCTTGTGGGGGAGCTATGGCTACACCTTC; cdr3_aa: CASSLWGSYGYTF
j_call: TRBJ2-7; clone_size: .; d_call: .; v_call: TRBV28; cdr3_nt: TGTGCCAGCAGTTTCTTGGCGGGGCTCAACGAGCAGTACTTC; cdr3_aa: CASSFLAGLNEQYF
j_call: TRBJ1-5; clone_size: few; d_call: .; v_call: TRBV7-2; cdr3_nt: TGTGCCAGCAGCCCCGGGTCGTCCGCGAATCAGCCCCAGCATTTT; cdr3_aa: CASSPGSSANQPQHF
j_call: TRBJ1-1; clone_size: .; d_call: TRBD1; v_call: TRBV18; cdr3_nt: TGTGCCAGCTCACCAGGGGACAGGGGAACTGAAGCTTTCTTT; cdr3_aa: CASSPGDRGTEAFF
j_call: TRBJ1-3; clone_size: .; d_call: .; v_call: TRBV5-1; cdr3_nt: TGCGCCAGCAGGGACATCGGCTCTGGAAACACCATATATTTT; cdr3_aa: CASRDIGSGNTIYF
j_call: TRBJ2-7; clone_size: .; d_call: TRBD2; v_call: TRBV15; cdr3_nt: TGTGCCACCAGGGGGGGGAGGGGCCCAACCTACGAGCAGTACTTC; cdr3_aa: CATRGGRGPTYEQYF
j_call: TRBJ2-2; clone_size: .; d_call: .; v_call: TRBV5-1; cdr3_nt: TGCGCCAGCAGCTCTCAGGACTGGACTTCCGGGGAGCTGTTTTTT; cdr3_aa: CASSSQDWTSGELFF
j_call: TRBJ1-2; clone_size: once; d_call: .; v_call: TRBV28; cdr3_nt: TGTGCCAGCACCAAAATAATCTCCGGGACCTCGAACACCTTC; cdr3_aa: CASTKIISGTSNTF
j_call: TRBJ2-1; clone_size: .; d_call: .; v_call: TRBV6-5; cdr3_nt: TGTGCCAGCAGTTACTCAGGGTTCGGTGAGCAGTTCTTC; cdr3_aa: CASSYSGFGEQFF
j_call: TRBJ1-5; clone_size: .; d_call: TRBD1; v_call: TRBV5-5; cdr3_nt: TGTGCCAGCAGCCCGGCAGGGACAGGCCTCAATCAGCCCCAGCATTTT; cdr3_aa: CASSPAGTGLNQPQHF
j_call: TRBJ1-1; clone_size: .; d_call: .; v_call: TRBV5-1; cdr3_nt: TGCGCCAGCAGCTTTGACATAAACACTGAAGCTTTCTTT; cdr3_aa: CASSFDINTEAFF
j_call: TRBJ1-2; clone_size: .; d_call: .; v_call: TRBV5-1; cdr3_nt: TGCGCCAGCAGCTTGCGGGCTTCGGGCGGCTATGGCTACACCTTC; cdr3_aa: CASSLRASGGYGYTF
j_call: TRBJ1-4; clone_size: once; d_call: .; v_call: TRBV7-9; cdr3_nt: TGTGCCAGCAGCCCCCAACAGGGCCCTAATGAAAAACTGTTTTTT; cdr3_aa: CASSPQQGPNEKLFF
j_call: TRBJ1-2; clone_size: .; d_call: .; v_call: TRBV7-7; cdr3_nt: TGTGCCAGCAGCTTAGAAAAAAGAGAATACTATGGCTACACCTTC; cdr3_aa: CASSLEKREYYGYTF
j_call: TRBJ1-5; clone_size: few; d_call: .; v_call: TRBV28; cdr3_nt: TGTGCCAGCAGCCGCAGGGATCGGCCCCAGCATTTT; cdr3_aa: CASSRRDRPQHF
j_call: TRBJ2-3; clone_size: .; d_call: .; v_call: TRBV5-1; cdr3_nt: TGCGCCAGCAGCTTGCCTAGCGCTAGCACAGATACGCAGTATTTT; cdr3_aa: CASSLPSASTDTQYF
j_call: TRBJ2-2; clone_size: .; d_call: .; v_call: TRBV11-2; cdr3_nt: TGTGCCAGCACCCCAGTACTAACGAACACCGGGGAGCTGTTTTTT; cdr3_aa: CASTPVLTNTGELFF
j_call: TRBJ1-2; clone_size: .; d_call: .; v_call: TRBV2; cdr3_nt: TGTGCCAGCAGCCCCGACGGAATGTATGGCTACACCTTC; cdr3_aa: CASSPDGMYGYTF
j_call: TRBJ2-3; clone_size: .; d_call: TRBD2; v_call: TRBV11-3; cdr3_nt: TGTGCCAGCAGCCGACTAGCGGCAGATACGCAGTATTTT; cdr3_aa: CASSRLAADTQYF